Below are 23 T cell receptor beta chains sequenced from a single sample in a study of blood T cell repertoires in COVID-19 (TCRdb year 2020). Receptors were amplified or captured by the immunoSEQ multiplex PCR assay. In its TCRdb copy, this immuneACCESS table keeps in-frame sequences only and misses some clones. Where compared with another copy, unresolved V genes explain less than half of these, and the others have no known cause. For this sample the table gives 320,000 or so clones, of which around nine tenths were detected only once. Jointly, the top ten make up 5% to 6% of the sample. The sequencing sample was made of PBMCs or T cells enriched from blood (not recorded which). The receptors were gathered from a man younger than 45 who had recovered from COVID-19.

To note about this clone: The same CDR3 arises from other DNA sequences in this sample as well. V usage is TRBV5-4 and J usage is TRBJ2-7, with TRBD1 identical over 8 bases. The CDR3 totals 15 residues. Trimming cost V 2 bases and J 0 bases; bases outside gene matches: 4. Germline V gives CDR1 SGHNT, CDR2 YYREEE (reference sequence). The CDR3 here is CASSLGQGGSYEQYF. CDR3 nucleotide sequence: TGTGCCAGCAGCTTAGGACAGGGTGGCTCCTACGAGCAGTACTTC. Using reference TRBV5-4 and TRBJ2-7 for the parts outside the CDR3, the full variable domain is ETGVTQSPTHLIKTRGQQVTLRCSSQSGHNTVSWYQQALGQGPQFIFQYYREEENGRGNFPPRFSGLQFPNYSSELNVNALELDDSALYLCASSLGQGGSYEQYFGPGTRLTVT.

This CDR3 reads CASRRGGPSTDTQYF. In DNA, the CDR3 is TGTGCCAGCAGACGGGGGGGCCCCAGCACAGATACGCAGTATTTT. The chain combines TRBV25-1 with TRBJ2-3; 8 bases line up with TRBD2. From germline, CDR1 is MGHDK and CDR2 SYGVNS. The CDR3 extends over 15 amino acids. With 6 bases clipped from V and 0 bases from J, the junction kept 5 bases outside the gene matches.

The chain is built from TRBV5-1 and TRBJ2-1, with D possibly matching TRBD1 (6 bases). The CDR3 sequence is 15 residues long. V lost 4 bases to trimming and J lost 0 bases, with 11 bases between them. Germline values: CDR1 SGHRS, CDR2 YFSETQ. In DNA form, the CDR3 reads TGCGCCAGCAGCATTGACAGGAGCTCCTACAATGAGCAGTTCTTC. It yields the protein CASSIDRSSYNEQFF.

The rearrangement joins TRBV6-5 to TRBJ1-1, with D perhaps TRBD1 (5 bases). Germline V gene data show CDR1 as MNHEY and CDR2 as SVGAGI. V lost 10 bases and J 1 base, leaving 13 bases between the germline ends. The CDR3 covers 13 residues. The CDR3 DNA follows: TGTGCCACCACGAGACAGCCGAACACTGAAGCTTTCTTT. This codes for CATTRQPNTEAFF.

The chain employs TRBV7-6 and TRBJ2-3; 10 bases line up with TRBD2. The CDR3 extends over 16 amino acids. With 1 base clipped from V and 2 bases from J, the junction kept 3 bases outside the gene matches. Germline CDR1 reads SGHVS; CDR2 reads FNYEAQ. Here the CDR3 reads CASSLVSGGFTDTQYF. The CDR3 DNA is TGTGCCAGCAGCTTAGTTAGCGGGGGGTTCACAGATACGCAGTATTTT.

This chain joins TRBV7-3 and TRBJ2-1, with TRBD2 as a possible D gene (5 bases). V lost 5 bases to trimming and J lost 9 bases, with 17 bases between them. The CDR3 spans 14 residues. Germline CDR1 reads SGHTA; CDR2 reads FQGTGA. For the CDR3, the DNA is TGTGCCAGCAGCCCCGTCCACGAGGGCGGTGAGCAGTTCTTC. Translated: CASSPVHEGGEQFF.

The chain joins TRBV2 to TRBJ1-5; 11 bases align to TRBD1. The germline V gene encodes CDR1 SNHLY and CDR2 FYNNEI. The CDR3 is 13 amino acids. V dropped 8 bases and J dropped 6; count of bases not matched to a gene: 3. The CDR3 DNA reads as TGTGCCAGCCGGGGACAGGGGGGTCAGCCCCAGCATTTT. As protein: CASRGQGGQPQHF.

The CDR3 loop is CASRDKTRFTEAFF. CDR3 in DNA: TGTGCCAGCAGGGACAAAACACGCTTCACTGAAGCTTTCTTT. The chain employs TRBV2 and TRBJ1-1, with D maybe TRBD1 (5 bases). V dropped 6 bases and J dropped 4 bases, with 15 bases sitting between them. Germline V gene lookup returns CDR1 SNHLY and CDR2 FYNNEI. This CDR3 spans 14 amino acids.

The V and J genes are TRBV3-1 (or the pseudogene TRBV3-2) and TRBJ2-5; 8 bases are a match to TRBD1. In germline, CDR1 is LGHDT, CDR2 YNNKEL (reference sequence). The CDR3 sequence is 13 residues long. After removal of 6 bases from V and 5 bases from J, the junction contained 5 bases not matched to a gene. The CDR3 nucleotides read TGTGCCAGCAGGGACAGGGTTTCGGAGACCCAGTACTTC. Its translation is CASRDRVSETQYF.

This clone was recorded once. This sequence joins TRBV5-1 and TRBJ2-7; 7 bases are shared with TRBD1. Germline V gene data show CDR1 as SGHRS and CDR2 as YFSETQ. V dropped 7 bases and J dropped 4; count of bases not matched to a gene: 11. The CDR3 is 14 amino acids. The CDR3 is CASGIGTAIYEQYF. As DNA, the CDR3 is TGCGCCAGCGGAATCGGGACAGCTATATACGAGCAGTACTTC.

The gene calls are TRBV7-2 and TRBJ2-1; weak D call: TRBD2 (6 bases). This CDR3 spans 13 amino acids. Germline V gene lookup returns CDR1 SGHTA and CDR2 FQGNSA. V lost 5 bases, J lost 10 bases, and 15 bases lay in between. CDR3 residues: CASSPPGSGEQFF. The CDR3 DNA reads TGTGCCAGCAGCCCCCCAGGCAGCGGGGAGCAGTTCTTC.

This chain joins TRBV7-9 and TRBJ1-3, with no clear D. CDR1 is SEHNR and CDR2 is FQNEAQ in the germline V gene (reference sequence). V was trimmed by 6 bases and J by 2 bases, leaving 17 bases between them. The CDR3 totals 16 residues. The CDR3: CASSMAGWKPGNTIYF. Written as DNA, the CDR3 is TGTGCCAGCAGTATGGCGGGGTGGAAGCCTGGAAACACCATATATTTT.

This clone was found once. V gene TRBV27 combines with J gene TRBJ1-5, with 7 bases identical to TRBD1. CDR3 size: 14 residues. Germline CDR1 and CDR2: MNHEY and SMNVEV (reference sequence). Trimming at V came to 3 bases and at J to 2 bases, leaving 1 base not matched to a gene. DNA for the CDR3: TGTGCCAGCAGTTTCGGACAGGGCAATCAGCCCCAGCATTTT. Translation: CASSFGQGNQPQHF.

This clone has a single count. The chain employs TRBV11-2 and TRBJ1-2; tentative D call: TRBD1 (6 bases). Trimming shortened V by 1 base and J by 1 base, and 10 bases separated the two germline ends. CDR3 length: 15 residues. CDR1 and CDR2 from the germline V gene are SGHAT and FQNNGV. CDR3 nucleotides: TGTGCCAGCAGCTTAGGAGGCAGGGGTAACTATGGCTACACCTTC. This sequence encodes CASSLGGRGNYGYTF. The variable domain in full, completed from reference TRBV11-2 and TRBJ1-2, reads EAGVAQSPRYKIIEKRQSVAFWCNPISGHATLYWYQQILGQGPKLLIQFQNNGVVDDSQLPKDRFSAERLKGVDSTLKIQPAKLEDSAVYLCASSLGGRGNYGYTFGSGTRLTVV.

The chain employs TRBV5-4 and TRBJ2-3, with D possibly being TRBD2 (6 bases). V was trimmed by 4 bases and J by 2 bases, leaving 14 bases between them. The CDR3 runs to 15 residues. Germline-derived CDR1 and CDR2 are SGHNT and YYREEE (reference sequence). CDR3 protein: CASSREGGATDTQYF. CDR3 nucleotide sequence: TGTGCCAGCAGCAGAGAGGGCGGGGCCACAGATACGCAGTATTTT.

The chain joins TRBV5-1 to TRBJ1-6; D not resolved. CDR3 length: 14 residues. Germline values: CDR1 SGHRS, CDR2 YFSETQ. V was shortened by 3 bases and J by 8 bases, with 12 bases between the two germline ends. This CDR3 reads CASSYGGSDSPLHF. In nucleotides, the CDR3 is TGCGCCAGCAGCTACGGAGGGAGCGATTCACCCCTCCACTTT.

The V and J genes are TRBV28 and TRBJ1-3; D is unclear. V was cut by 5 bases and J by 0 bases, with 11 bases left in between. The CDR3 covers 15 residues. Germline assignment: CDR1 MDHEN and CDR2 SYDVKM. The chain's CDR3 is CASSPNTVSGNTIYF. Here the CDR3 DNA reads TGTGCCAGCAGTCCAAACACAGTCTCTGGAAACACCATATATTTT. Combining the CDR3 with reference TRBV28 and TRBJ1-3 gives the whole variable domain DVKVTQSSRYLVKRTGEKVFLECVQDMDHENMFWYRQDPGLGLRLIYFSYDVKMKEKGDIPEGYSVSREKKERFSLILESASTNQTSMYLCASSPNTVSGNTIYFGEGSWLTVV.

J is TRBJ2-2 and V is TRBV11-2; 7 bases agree with TRBD1. The trim removed 10 bases at V and 2 bases at J, leaving 7 bases unmatched. The germline V gene has CDR1 SGHAT and CDR2 FQNNGV. This CDR3 is 14 amino acids long. CDR3: CATRQGGNTGELFF. In nucleotides, the CDR3 is TGTGCCACCAGACAGGGCGGCAACACCGGGGAGCTGTTTTTT.

This clone was detected once. The chain couples TRBV5-1 to TRBJ2-1; possibly TRBD1 for D (6 bases). V lost 0 bases, J lost 4 bases, and 11 bases lay in between. The CDR3 covers 15 residues. Per germline, CDR1 SGHRS and CDR2 YFSETQ. The DNA of the CDR3 is TGCGCCAGCAGCTTGGGGACAGAAAGTTACAATGAGCAGTTCTTC. Protein sequence: CASSLGTESYNEQFF. The entire variable domain, with the rest obtained from reference TRBV5-1 and TRBJ2-1, is as follows: KAGVTQTPRYLIKTRGQQVTLSCSPISGHRSVSWYQQTPGQGLQFLFEYFSETQRNKGNFPGRFSGRQFSNSRSEMNVSTLELGDSALYLCASSLGTESYNEQFFGPGTRLTVL.

The chain combines TRBV7-2 with TRBJ2-5; 13 bases are shared with TRBD2. The CDR3 extends over 16 amino acids. With V trimmed by 1 base and J by 4 bases, 3 bases remained unmatched. Looked up from germline, CDR1 is SGHTA and CDR2 is FQGNSA. DNA of the CDR3: TGTGCCAGCAGCTTAGAGGGACTAGCGGGGAGAGAGACCCAGTACTTC. Translation: CASSLEGLAGRETQYF.

The genes are TRBV6-5 and TRBJ1-3; 7 bases are a match to TRBD1. V gave up 6 bases and J gave up 0 bases; unmatched junction bases: 5. Germline CDR1 reads MNHEY; CDR2 reads SVGAGI. CDR3 size: 15 residues. CDR3 nucleotide sequence: TGTGCCAGCAGCCTTAACAGGGGCTCTGGAAACACCATATATTTT. Translated: CASSLNRGSGNTIYF.

CDR3 sequence: CASSTIWTGRYEQYF. The DNA of the CDR3 is TGTGCCAGCTCGACGATTTGGACAGGAAGATACGAGCAGTACTTC. The chain carries TRBV18 and TRBJ2-7; 7 bases align to TRBD1. Trimming removed 6 bases from V and 4 bases from J; junction bases left unmatched: 12. The CDR3 has 15 residues. Germline V gene sequence: CDR1 KGHSH, CDR2 LQKENI.

The chain recombines TRBV6-2 or TRBV6-3 with TRBJ2-5; a weak D match, TRBD2 (6 bases). The CDR3 is 16 residues long. V was clipped by 4 bases and J by 2 bases, with 17 bases between them. Germline V gene lookup returns CDR1 MNHEY and CDR2 SVGEGT. The CDR3 protein is CASSWWRGPNQETQYF. The CDR3 bases are TGTGCCAGCAGTTGGTGGAGGGGACCCAATCAAGAGACCCAGTACTTC.